What follows are 30 T cell receptor beta chains derived from one specimen sequenced in a study of blood T cell repertoires in COVID-19. Profiling relied on immunoSEQ multiplex PCR, and the TCRdb table lists in-frame clones only, not all of them. The sample consists of around 140,000 clones, 88% of them appearing once. The sample was peripheral blood. The receptors shown here come from a man aged 60 to 69 with active or convalescent COVID-19.

V gene TRBV18 combines with J gene TRBJ2-7, with TRBD1 identical over 7 bases. This CDR3 contains 16 residues. The germline CDR1 and CDR2 sequences are KGHSH and LQKENI. V was clipped by 1 base and J by 5 bases; unmatched bases: 11. The CDR3, as DNA: TGTGCCAGCTCACCACTCCGACAGGGTGAAGGGAACGAGCAGTACTTC. It codes for CASSPLRQGEGNEQYF.

V and J are TRBV7-9 and TRBJ2-7, with TRBD1 matching over 7 bases. V shed 6 bases, J shed 0 bases, and the junction held 5 bases outside the gene matches. The germline gives CDR1 SEHNR, CDR2 FQNEAQ (reference sequence). The CDR3 has 14 amino acids. The CDR3 protein is CASSKGQSSYEQYF. The CDR3, as DNA: TGTGCCAGCAGTAAGGGACAGAGCTCCTACGAGCAGTACTTC.

The rearrangement links TRBV10-3 to TRBJ1-1; 11 positions agree with TRBD1. Trimming cost V 5 bases and J 4 bases; bases outside gene matches: 15. Per the germline V gene, CDR1 is ENHRY and CDR2 is SYGVKD. This CDR3 region has 18 residues. The CDR3 sequence is CAISYTTRTGTGGTEAFF. The CDR3 DNA reads TGTGCCATCAGTTATACGACGCGAACCGGGACAGGGGGCACTGAAGCTTTCTTT.

The CDR3 protein is CASSLRANTEAFF. DNA of the CDR3: TGTGCCAGCAGCTTACGCGCTAACACTGAAGCTTTCTTT. The chain carries TRBV7-9 and TRBJ1-1; no reliable D call. Germline CDR1 SEHNR, CDR2 FQNEAQ (reference sequence). V shed 2 bases and J shed 2 bases, with 6 bases lying between them. CDR3 size: 13 residues. Looking up the rest from reference TRBV7-9 and TRBJ1-1 gives the full variable domain: DTGVSQNPRHKITKRGQNVTFRCDPISEHNRLYWYRQTLGQGPEFLTYFQNEAQLEKSRLLSDRFSAERPKGSFSTLEIQRTEQGDSAMYLCASSLRANTEAFFGQGTRLTVV.

V is TRBV9 and J is TRBJ2-7, with D perhaps TRBD1 (6 bases). CDR1 and CDR2 (germline): SGDLS, YYNGEE. V lost 0 bases and J 2 bases, leaving 9 bases between the germline ends. The CDR3 loop spans 14 amino acids. The CDR3 spells CASSVEGTPYEQYF. The DNA for the CDR3 is TGTGCCAGCAGCGTAGAGGGGACACCCTACGAGCAGTACTTC.

This rearrangement joins TRBV7-6 to TRBJ2-1; D may be TRBD1 (5 bases). The CDR3 length is 15 residues. V was cut by 5 bases and J by 0 bases, with 11 bases left in between. Looked up from germline, CDR1 is SGHVS and CDR2 is FNYEAQ. In nucleotides, the CDR3 is TGTGCCAGCAGCCGAGTCGACAGCTCCTACAATGAGCAGTTCTTC. Encoded protein: CASSRVDSSYNEQFF.

The J gene is TRBJ2-2, the V gene TRBV5-1; D gene ambiguous. CDR1 and CDR2 (germline): SGHRS, YFSETQ. This CDR3 is 13 amino acids long. V was cut by 4 bases and J by 4 bases, with 8 bases left in between. CDR3 residues: CASSPVGTGELFF. For the CDR3, the DNA is TGCGCCAGCAGCCCCGTCGGCACCGGGGAGCTGTTTTTT.

The J gene is TRBJ2-7, the V gene TRBV11-2, with D unclear. The V end lost 1 base, the J end lost 2 bases, and 12 bases lay between the germline ends. CDR3 length: 15 residues. Germline V gene lookup returns CDR1 SGHAT and CDR2 FQNNGV. CDR3 region: CASSLGGYQTYEQYF. CDR3 coding DNA: TGTGCCAGCAGCTTAGGTGGTTACCAGACCTACGAGCAGTACTTC.

This clone is a singleton in its sample. V gene TRBV6-2 or TRBV6-3 combines with J gene TRBJ2-5, with a tentative D call TRBD2 (5 bases). The V gene's germline CDR1 is MNHEY and CDR2 SVGEGT. V was trimmed by 2 bases and J by 5 bases, leaving 15 bases between them. CDR3 size: 15 residues. In DNA, the CDR3 is TGTGCCAGCAGTTACCCGGGGTCGGGTGGTGAGACCCAGTACTTC. It codes for CASSYPGSGGETQYF.

The chain employs TRBV5-1 and TRBJ2-5; TRBD1 aligns across 10 bases. The CDR3 has 16 residues. Unmatched junction bases numbered 7, after V lost 4 bases and J lost 1 base. From germline, CDR1 is SGHRS and CDR2 YFSETQ. For the CDR3, the DNA is TGCGCCAGCAGCCCTGGGACAGGGGAGAGCCAAGAGACCCAGTACTTC. Translating gives CASSPGTGESQETQYF.

In this sample, this clone turned up a few times. The V and J genes are TRBV4-2 and TRBJ1-2, with D hard to call. This CDR3 comprises 13 residues. Germline V gene lookup returns CDR1 LGHNA and CDR2 YNFKEQ. The V end was cut by 0 bases, the J end by 8 bases, with 10 bases between. The CDR3 protein is CASSQEPRSGYTF. CDR3 nucleotide sequence: TGTGCCAGCAGCCAAGAACCTAGGTCGGGCTACACCTTC.

J is TRBJ1-2 and V is TRBV14; D perhaps matches TRBD1 (6 bases). CDR3 length: 15 amino acids. Germline loops: CDR1 SGHDN, CDR2 FVKESK. V dropped 7 bases and J dropped 3 bases, with 18 bases sitting between them. The CDR3 DNA sequence: TGTGCCAGCACCCCCCCGGGCAGGGGCGACTATGGCTACACCTTC. It codes for CASTPPGRGDYGYTF.

CDR3 amino acids: CASTTGGLYEQYF. The DNA of the CDR3 is TGTGCCAGCACGACAGGGGGCCTGTACGAGCAGTACTTC. The chain combines TRBV28 with TRBJ2-7, with 10 bases aligning to TRBD1. J gave up 4 bases and V 7 bases, and 4 bases lay outside the gene matches. CDR3 size: 13 residues. In germline, CDR1 is MDHEN, CDR2 SYDVKM.

This rearrangement joins TRBV5-1 to TRBJ2-1, with 14 bases fitting TRBD2. The V segment lost 4 bases and the J segment 4 bases; nucleotides outside the gene matches: 13. The length of the CDR3 is 19 residues. Germline V gene lookup returns CDR1 SGHRS and CDR2 YFSETQ. The CDR3 spells CASSRAGTSGRPAYNEQFF. CDR3 coding DNA: TGCGCCAGCAGCAGAGCCGGGACTAGCGGGAGACCGGCTTACAATGAGCAGTTCTTC.

The gene calls are TRBV7-8 and TRBJ2-7; 8 bases agree with TRBD1. The V gene's germline CDR1 is SGHVS and CDR2 FQNEAQ. Trimming removed 5 bases from V and 1 base from J; junction bases left unmatched: 4. CDR3 length equals 14 residues. The chain's CDR3 is CASSPQGASYEQYF. The DNA for the CDR3 is TGTGCCAGCAGCCCTCAGGGGGCGTCCTACGAGCAGTACTTC.

This rearrangement joins TRBV6-6 to TRBJ2-6; D is uncertain. CDR3 size: 13 residues. Trimming cost V 10 bases and J 0 bases, with 7 bases left between them. Germline CDR1 MNHNY, CDR2 SVGAGI (reference sequence). CDR3 amino acids: CATPVSGANVLTF. The DNA of the CDR3 is TGTGCCACCCCGGTCTCTGGGGCCAACGTCCTGACTTTC.

J is TRBJ1-5 and V is TRBV6-7; possibly TRBD1 for D (5 bases). TRBV6-7 is given ORF status, its function remaining uncertain. This CDR3 is 13 amino acids long. V lost 2 bases to trimming and J lost 11 bases, with 13 bases between them. CDR3: CASSYAPGGAQHF. The CDR3 DNA reads TGTGCCAGCAGTTACGCTCCTGGGGGGGCCCAGCATTTT.

The CDR3: CASSAAQGRGSGELFF. CDR3 sequence (DNA): TGTGCCAGTAGTGCCGCACAGGGGAGAGGCTCCGGGGAGCTGTTTTTT. The chain joins TRBV19 to TRBJ2-2; the match to TRBD1 covers 7 bases. The J segment lost 6 bases and the V segment lost 5 bases, leaving 12 bases of the junction unmatched. Looked up from germline, CDR1 is LNHDA and CDR2 is SQIVND (reference sequence). This CDR3 is built from 16 residues. Full variable domain (rest looked up from reference TRBV19 and TRBJ2-2): DGGITQSPKYLFRKEGQNVTLSCEQNLNHDAMYWYRQDPGQGLRLIYYSQIVNDFQKGDIAEGYSVSREKKESFPLTVTSAQKNPTAFYLCASSAAQGRGSGELFFGEGSRLTVL.

In its sample, this clone was seen a few times. The gene calls are TRBV11-3 and TRBJ2-2; D perhaps matches TRBD1 (5 bases). The CDR3 loop spans 16 amino acids. Germline CDR1 reads SGHNT; CDR2 reads YENEEA. V shed 2 bases and J shed 1 base, with 11 bases lying between them. DNA for the CDR3: TGTGCCAGCAGCTTATTTCCAGGGAAGAACACCGGGGAGCTGTTTTTT. This encodes CASSLFPGKNTGELFF.

This chain's CDR3 is CASSVRGQGHNEQFF. The CDR3 DNA follows: TGTGCCAGCTCAGTAAGAGGACAGGGACACAATGAGCAGTTCTTC. The chain carries TRBV18 and TRBJ2-1; TRBD1 aligns across 8 bases. The trim removed 5 bases at V and 5 bases at J, leaving 8 bases unmatched. Germline CDR1 KGHSH, CDR2 LQKENI. The CDR3 is 15 residues long.

This clone was seen just once. The genes are TRBV20-1 and TRBJ2-3; TRBD2 agrees at 10 bases. The J segment lost 5 bases and the V segment lost 3 bases, leaving 5 bases of the junction unmatched. There are 14 residues in the CDR3. CDR1 and CDR2 (germline): DFQATT, SNEGSKA (reference sequence). CDR3 sequence: CSASEREGVDTQYF. CDR3 in DNA: TGCAGTGCTAGTGAGCGGGAGGGGGTAGATACGCAGTATTTT.

This clone came up once. The chain couples TRBV12-3 or TRBV12-4 to TRBJ2-5; 7 nucleotides line up with TRBD2. This CDR3 contains 13 residues. V was clipped by 2 bases and J by 4 bases; unmatched bases: 1. CDR3 amino acids: CASSLWGGETQYF. In DNA form, the CDR3 reads TGTGCCAGCAGTTTATGGGGGGGAGAGACCCAGTACTTC.

The chain is built from TRBV12-2 and TRBJ1-5. TRBV12-2 is termed a pseudogene. This CDR3 contains 14 residues. CDR3 in DNA: TGTGCAAGTCGCTCTCACCGGGGGAGTCAGCCCCAGCATTTT. Translated: CASRSHRGSQPQHF.

The genes are TRBV29-1 and TRBJ1-1; no definite D call. Germline CDR1 and CDR2: SQVTM and ANQGSEA. Trimming shortened V by 0 bases and J by 5 bases, and 13 bases separated the two germline ends. The CDR3 runs to 14 residues. Here the CDR3 reads CSVEEAGFGTEAFF. The DNA of the CDR3 is TGCAGCGTTGAAGAGGCGGGATTTGGGACTGAAGCTTTCTTT.

The V gene is TRBV12-3 or TRBV12-4, the J gene TRBJ1-1; no clear D. Trimming stripped 6 bases from V and 0 bases from J, with 8 bases between. CDR3 length: 13 amino acids. The CDR3 region is CASSTDMNTEAFF. In nucleotides, the CDR3 is TGTGCCAGCAGCACAGACATGAACACTGAAGCTTTCTTT.

The chain employs TRBV5-1 and TRBJ1-2, with a possible D match to TRBD1 (6 bases). The CDR3 is 13 residues long. V lost 3 bases and J 4 bases, leaving 10 bases between the germline ends. The germline CDR1 and CDR2 sequences are SGHRS and YFSETQ. The CDR3 sequence: CASSSGTPYGYTF. The CDR3 nucleotides read TGCGCCAGCAGCTCCGGGACACCCTATGGCTACACCTTC. The whole variable domain, filled in from reference TRBV5-1 and TRBJ1-2, reads KAGVTQTPRYLIKTRGQQVTLSCSPISGHRSVSWYQQTPGQGLQFLFEYFSETQRNKGNFPGRFSGRQFSNSRSEMNVSTLELGDSALYLCASSSGTPYGYTFGSGTRLTVV.

V gene TRBV11-2 combines with J gene TRBJ1-5; 8 nucleotides line up with TRBD1. Trimming removed 2 bases from V and 3 bases from J; junction bases left unmatched: 12. Per germline, CDR1 SGHAT and CDR2 FQNNGV. The CDR3 totals 18 residues. CDR3 in amino acids: CASSLRPDGTGLNQPQHF. CDR3 coding DNA: TGTGCCAGCAGCTTACGCCCAGACGGGACAGGACTCAATCAGCCCCAGCATTTT.

The V call is TRBV30, the J call TRBJ1-1, with TRBD1 as a possible D gene (5 bases). The germline V gene encodes CDR1 GTSNPN and CDR2 SVGIG (reference sequence). The CDR3 is made up of 15 amino acids. The V and J ends lost 4 bases and 2 bases respectively, with 17 bases between them. The CDR3 protein is CAWTGQGIGNTEAFF. Written as DNA, the CDR3 is TGTGCCTGGACTGGGCAGGGCATCGGTAACACTGAAGCTTTCTTT.

V usage is TRBV6-5 and J usage is TRBJ2-7; 8 bases line up with TRBD1. V lost 6 bases and J lost 0; bases outside the gene matches: 7. Germline loops: CDR1 MNHEY, CDR2 SVGAGI. This CDR3 spans 15 amino acids. In DNA, the CDR3 is TGTGCCAGCAGGCCACAGGGGGAGAGCTCCTACGAGCAGTACTTC. This translates into CASRPQGESSYEQYF.

The chain employs TRBV6-5 and TRBJ2-7; the D gene is possibly TRBD2 (6 bases). With 1 base removed from V and 4 bases from J, the gap between germline ends came to 14 bases. The CDR3 consists of 15 residues. The germline V gene encodes CDR1 MNHEY and CDR2 SVGAGI. Written as DNA, the CDR3 is TGTGCCAGCAGTTACTTGACACCGGGGAGGTACGAGCAGTACTTC. Translated: CASSYLTPGRYEQYF.